Here is one TCR beta chain with its context. The target antigen is unknown. These data belong to a study of cytomegalovirus exposure and HLA in healthy donors. PCR primers comprised 60 Vbeta and 13 Jbeta primers. The protocol was immunoSEQ multiplex PCR, while the TCRdb copy is restricted to in-frame clones and leaves out a portion. The table shows 110,000 to 150,000 clones, with around 10% occurring only once. General study points: Later analysis demonstrated an association between a missense DCLRE1C variant and TCR beta V- and J-gene trimming.

Deletions cut 2 bases from V and 5 bases from J, with 15 bases between. CDR1 and CDR2 from the germline V gene are SQVTM and ANQGSEA. The CDR3 runs 14 residues. V gene TRBV29-1 combines with J gene TRBJ1-1, with a tentative D call TRBD1 (6 bases). This receptor was identified in a male donor in good health and CMV-seronegative. Sequencing input: PBMCs. In nucleotides, the CDR3 is TGCAGCGTTGAATCGCGCAGGGGAGGGACTGAAGCTTTCTTT. This codes for CSVESRRGGTEAFF.